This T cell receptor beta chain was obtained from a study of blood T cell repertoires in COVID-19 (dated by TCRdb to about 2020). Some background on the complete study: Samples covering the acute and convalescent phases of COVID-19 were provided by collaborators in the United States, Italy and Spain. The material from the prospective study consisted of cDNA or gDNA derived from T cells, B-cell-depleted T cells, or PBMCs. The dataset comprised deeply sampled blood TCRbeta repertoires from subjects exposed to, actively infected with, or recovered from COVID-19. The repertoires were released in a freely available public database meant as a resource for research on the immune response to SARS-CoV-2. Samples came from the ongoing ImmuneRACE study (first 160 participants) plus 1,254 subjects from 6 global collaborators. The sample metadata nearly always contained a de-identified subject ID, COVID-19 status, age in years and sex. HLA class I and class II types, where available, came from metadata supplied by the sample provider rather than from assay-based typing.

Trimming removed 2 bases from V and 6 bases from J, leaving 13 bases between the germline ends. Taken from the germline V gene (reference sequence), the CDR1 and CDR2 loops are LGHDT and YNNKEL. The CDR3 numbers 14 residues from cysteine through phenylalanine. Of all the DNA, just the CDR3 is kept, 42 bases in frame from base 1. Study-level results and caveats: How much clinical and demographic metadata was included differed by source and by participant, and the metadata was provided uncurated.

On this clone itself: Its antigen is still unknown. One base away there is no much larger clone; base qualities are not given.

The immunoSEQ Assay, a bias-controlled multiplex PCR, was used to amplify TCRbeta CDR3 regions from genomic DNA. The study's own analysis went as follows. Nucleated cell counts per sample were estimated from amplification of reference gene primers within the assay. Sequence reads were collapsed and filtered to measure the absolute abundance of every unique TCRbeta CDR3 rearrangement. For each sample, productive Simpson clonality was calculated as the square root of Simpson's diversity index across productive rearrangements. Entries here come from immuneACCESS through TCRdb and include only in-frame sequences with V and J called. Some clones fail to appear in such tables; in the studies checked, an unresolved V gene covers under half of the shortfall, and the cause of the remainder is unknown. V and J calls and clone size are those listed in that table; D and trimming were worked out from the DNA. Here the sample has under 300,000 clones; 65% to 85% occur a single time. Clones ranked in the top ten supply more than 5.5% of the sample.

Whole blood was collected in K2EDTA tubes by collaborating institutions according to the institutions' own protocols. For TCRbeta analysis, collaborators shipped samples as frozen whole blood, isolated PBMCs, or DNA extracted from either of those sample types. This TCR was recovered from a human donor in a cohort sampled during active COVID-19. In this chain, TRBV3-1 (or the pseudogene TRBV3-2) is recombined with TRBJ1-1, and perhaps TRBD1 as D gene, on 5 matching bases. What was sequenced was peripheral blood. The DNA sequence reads TGTGCCAGCAGCCAATTTTGGGGCGATGCTGAAGCTTTCTTT. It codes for CASSQFWGDAEAFF.